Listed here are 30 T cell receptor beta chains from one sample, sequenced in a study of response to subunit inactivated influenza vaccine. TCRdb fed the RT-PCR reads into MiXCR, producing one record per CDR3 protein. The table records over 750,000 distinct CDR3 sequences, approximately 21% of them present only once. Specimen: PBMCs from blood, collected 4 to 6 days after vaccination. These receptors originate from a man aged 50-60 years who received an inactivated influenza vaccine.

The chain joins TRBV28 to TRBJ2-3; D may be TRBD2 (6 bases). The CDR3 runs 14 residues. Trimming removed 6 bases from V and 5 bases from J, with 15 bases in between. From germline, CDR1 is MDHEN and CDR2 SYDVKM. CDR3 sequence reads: CASSTPSAGDTQYF. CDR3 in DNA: TGTGCCAGCAGCACCCCTTCAGCGGGAGATACGCAGTATTTT.

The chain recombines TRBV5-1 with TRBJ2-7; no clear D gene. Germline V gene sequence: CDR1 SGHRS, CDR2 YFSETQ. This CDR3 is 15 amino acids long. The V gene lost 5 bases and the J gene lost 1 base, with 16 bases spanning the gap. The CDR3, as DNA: TGCGCCAGCAGTTCAAAAGGCGGAGCATCCTACGAGCAGTACTTC. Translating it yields CASSSKGGASYEQYF.

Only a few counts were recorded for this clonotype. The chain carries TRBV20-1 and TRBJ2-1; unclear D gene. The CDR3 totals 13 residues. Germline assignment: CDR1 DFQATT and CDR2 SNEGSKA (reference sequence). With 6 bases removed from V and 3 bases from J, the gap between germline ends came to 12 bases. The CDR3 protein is CSATRNNYNEQFF. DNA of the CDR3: TGCAGTGCAACGAGGAATAACTACAATGAGCAGTTCTTC.

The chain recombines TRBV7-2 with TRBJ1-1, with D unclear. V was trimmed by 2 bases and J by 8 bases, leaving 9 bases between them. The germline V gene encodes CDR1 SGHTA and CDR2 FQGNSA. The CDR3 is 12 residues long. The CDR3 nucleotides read TGTGCCAGCAGCTTATTTGACCGAGAAGCTTTCTTT. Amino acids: CASSLFDREAFF.

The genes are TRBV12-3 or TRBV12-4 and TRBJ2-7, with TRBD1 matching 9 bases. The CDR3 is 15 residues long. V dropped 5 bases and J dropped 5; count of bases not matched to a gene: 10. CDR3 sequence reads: CASSPRDRVINEQYF. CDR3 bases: TGTGCCAGCAGTCCCCGGGACAGGGTAATAAACGAGCAGTACTTC.

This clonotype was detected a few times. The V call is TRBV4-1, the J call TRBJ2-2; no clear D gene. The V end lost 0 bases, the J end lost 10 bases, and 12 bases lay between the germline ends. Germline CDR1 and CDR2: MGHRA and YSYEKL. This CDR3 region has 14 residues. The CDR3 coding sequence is TGCGCCAGCAGCCAAGATTCAGGAGATGAGGAGCTGTTTTTT. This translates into CASSQDSGDEELFF.

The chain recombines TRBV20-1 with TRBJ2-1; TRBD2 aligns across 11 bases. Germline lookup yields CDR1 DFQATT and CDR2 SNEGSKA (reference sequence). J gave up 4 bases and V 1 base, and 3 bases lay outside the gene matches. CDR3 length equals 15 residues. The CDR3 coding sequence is TGCAGTGCTAGAGTGGGGACTAGCGGTTACAATGAGCAGTTCTTC. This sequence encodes CSARVGTSGYNEQFF.

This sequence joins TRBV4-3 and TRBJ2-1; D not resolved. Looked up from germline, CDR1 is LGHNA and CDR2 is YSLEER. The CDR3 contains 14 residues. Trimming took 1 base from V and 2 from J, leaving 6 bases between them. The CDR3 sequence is CASSQVWPYNEQFF. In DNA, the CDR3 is TGCGCCAGCAGCCAAGTTTGGCCCTACAATGAGCAGTTCTTC.

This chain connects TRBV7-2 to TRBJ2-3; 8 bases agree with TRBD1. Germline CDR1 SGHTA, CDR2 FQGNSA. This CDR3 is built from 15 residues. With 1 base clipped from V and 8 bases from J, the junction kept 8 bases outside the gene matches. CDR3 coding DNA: TGTGCCAGCAGCTTAGGGCAGGGGGCAGCCGGTACGCAGTATTTT. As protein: CASSLGQGAAGTQYF.

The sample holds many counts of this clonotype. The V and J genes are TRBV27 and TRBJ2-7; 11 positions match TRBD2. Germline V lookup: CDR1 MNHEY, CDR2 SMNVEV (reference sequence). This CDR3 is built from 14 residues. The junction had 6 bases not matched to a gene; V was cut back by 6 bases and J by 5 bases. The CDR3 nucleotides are TGTGCCAGCAGCCGACTAGCGGGAACCAACGAGCAGTACTTC. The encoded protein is CASSRLAGTNEQYF.

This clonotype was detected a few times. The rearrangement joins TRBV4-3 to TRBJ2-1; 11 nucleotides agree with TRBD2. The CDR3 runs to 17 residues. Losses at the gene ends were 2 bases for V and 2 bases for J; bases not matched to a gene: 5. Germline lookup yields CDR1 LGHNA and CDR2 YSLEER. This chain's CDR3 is CASSQLAGGLPYNEQFF. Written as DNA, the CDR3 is TGCGCCAGCAGCCAACTAGCGGGGGGACTTCCCTACAATGAGCAGTTCTTC.

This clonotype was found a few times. The CDR3 region has the DNA TGTGCCAGCAGGACGGCCCAAGAGACCCAGTACTTC. This codes for CASRTAQETQYF. V gene TRBV7-2 combines with J gene TRBJ2-5; D is unresolved. With 6 bases removed from V and 1 base from J, the gap between germline ends came to 6 bases. The CDR3 runs to 12 residues. Germline loops: CDR1 SGHTA, CDR2 FQGNSA.

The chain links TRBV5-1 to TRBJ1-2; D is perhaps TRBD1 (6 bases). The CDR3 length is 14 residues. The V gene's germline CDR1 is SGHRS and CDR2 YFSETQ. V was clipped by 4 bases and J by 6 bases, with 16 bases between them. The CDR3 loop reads CASSRVQGLNGYTF. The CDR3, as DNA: TGCGCCAGCAGCAGGGTACAGGGACTAAATGGCTACACCTTC.

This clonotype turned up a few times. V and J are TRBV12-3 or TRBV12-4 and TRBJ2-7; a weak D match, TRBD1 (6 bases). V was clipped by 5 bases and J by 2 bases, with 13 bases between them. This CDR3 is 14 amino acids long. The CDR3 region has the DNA TGTGCCAGCAGTCTATGGACAGCTACCTACGAGCAGTACTTC. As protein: CASSLWTATYEQYF.

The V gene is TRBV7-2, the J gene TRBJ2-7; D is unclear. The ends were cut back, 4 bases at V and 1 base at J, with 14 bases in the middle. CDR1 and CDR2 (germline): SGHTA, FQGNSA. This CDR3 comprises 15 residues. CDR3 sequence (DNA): TGTGCCAGCAGCTATTCTCCCCTGGGATCCTACGAGCAGTACTTC. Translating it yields CASSYSPLGSYEQYF.

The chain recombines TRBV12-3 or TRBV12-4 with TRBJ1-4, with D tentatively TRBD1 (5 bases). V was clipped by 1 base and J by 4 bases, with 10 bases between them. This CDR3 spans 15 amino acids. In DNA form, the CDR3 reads TGTGCCAGCAGTTTAGGGGGGGACCTTAATGAAAAACTGTTTTTT. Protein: CASSLGGDLNEKLFF.

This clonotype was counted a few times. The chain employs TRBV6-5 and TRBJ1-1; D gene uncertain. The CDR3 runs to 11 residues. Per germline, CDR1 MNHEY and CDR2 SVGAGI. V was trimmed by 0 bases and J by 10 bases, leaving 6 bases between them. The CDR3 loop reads CASSYSGTAFF. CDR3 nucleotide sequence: TGTGCCAGCAGTTACTCGGGCACAGCTTTCTTT.

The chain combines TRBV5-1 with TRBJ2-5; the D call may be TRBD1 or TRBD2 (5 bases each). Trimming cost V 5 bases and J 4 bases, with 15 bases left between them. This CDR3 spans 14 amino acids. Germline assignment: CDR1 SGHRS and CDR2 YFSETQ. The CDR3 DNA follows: TGCGCCAGCAGTCCCGGGACGGCCTTAGAGACCCAGTACTTC. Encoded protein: CASSPGTALETQYF. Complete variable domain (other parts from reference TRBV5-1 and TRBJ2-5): KAGVTQTPRYLIKTRGQQVTLSCSPISGHRSVSWYQQTPGQGLQFLFEYFSETQRNKGNFPGRFSGRQFSNSRSEMNVSTLELGDSALYLCASSPGTALETQYFGPGTRLLVL.

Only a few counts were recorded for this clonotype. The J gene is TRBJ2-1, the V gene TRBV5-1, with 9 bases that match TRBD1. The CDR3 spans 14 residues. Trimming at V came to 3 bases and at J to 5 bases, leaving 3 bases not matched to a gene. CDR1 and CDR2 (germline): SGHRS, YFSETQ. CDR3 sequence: CASSWTGENNEQFF. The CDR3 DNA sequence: TGCGCCAGCAGCTGGACAGGGGAAAACAATGAGCAGTTCTTC.

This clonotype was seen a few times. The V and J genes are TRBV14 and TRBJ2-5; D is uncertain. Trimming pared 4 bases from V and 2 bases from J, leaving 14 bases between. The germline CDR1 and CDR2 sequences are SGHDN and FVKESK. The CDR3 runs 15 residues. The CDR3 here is CASSPEGSSQETQYF. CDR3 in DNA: TGTGCCAGCAGCCCCGAAGGTTCATCACAAGAGACCCAGTACTTC.

In DNA form, the CDR3 reads TGCAGTGCCCGCCACCTATTAGCGGGGCACTACAATGAGCAGTTCTTC. The encoded protein is CSARHLLAGHYNEQFF. This chain uses TRBV20-1 with TRBJ2-1; 8 nucleotides match TRBD2. Looked up from germline, CDR1 is DFQATT and CDR2 is SNEGSKA (reference sequence). The CDR3 is made up of 16 amino acids. The trim removed 6 bases at V and 3 bases at J, leaving 13 bases unmatched.

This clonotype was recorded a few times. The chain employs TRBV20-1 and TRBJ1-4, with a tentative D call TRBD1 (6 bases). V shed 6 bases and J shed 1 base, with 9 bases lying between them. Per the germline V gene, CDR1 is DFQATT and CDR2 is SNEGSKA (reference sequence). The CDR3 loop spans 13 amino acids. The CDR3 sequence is CSALDRTNEKLFF. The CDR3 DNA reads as TGCAGTGCCTTGGACAGAACTAATGAAAAACTGTTTTTT.

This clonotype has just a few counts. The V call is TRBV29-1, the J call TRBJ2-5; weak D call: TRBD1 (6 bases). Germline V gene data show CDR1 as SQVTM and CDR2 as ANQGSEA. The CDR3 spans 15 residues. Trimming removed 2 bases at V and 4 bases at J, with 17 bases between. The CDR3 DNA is TGCAGCGTTGAATACAGGGTTCTTGTCGTAGAGACCCAGTACTTC. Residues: CSVEYRVLVVETQYF.

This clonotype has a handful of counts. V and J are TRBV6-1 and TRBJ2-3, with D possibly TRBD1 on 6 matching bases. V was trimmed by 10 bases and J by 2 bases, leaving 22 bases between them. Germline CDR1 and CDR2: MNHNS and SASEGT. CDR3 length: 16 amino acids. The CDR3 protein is CATHEMPGVLTDTQYF. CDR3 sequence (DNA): TGTGCCACCCACGAGATGCCAGGGGTCCTCACAGATACGCAGTATTTT.

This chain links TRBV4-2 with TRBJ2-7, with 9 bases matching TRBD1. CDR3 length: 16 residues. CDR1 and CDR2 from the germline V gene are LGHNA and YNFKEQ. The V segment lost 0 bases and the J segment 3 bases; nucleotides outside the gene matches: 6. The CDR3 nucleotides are TGTGCCAGCAGCCAAGATTATGGGACAGGGCACTACGAGCAGTACTTC. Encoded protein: CASSQDYGTGHYEQYF.

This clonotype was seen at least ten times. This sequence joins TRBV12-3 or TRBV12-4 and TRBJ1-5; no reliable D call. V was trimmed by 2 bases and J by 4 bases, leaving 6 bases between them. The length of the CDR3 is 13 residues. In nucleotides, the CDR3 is TGTGCCAGCAGTTTAAGGGCTAATCAGCCCCAGCATTTT. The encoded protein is CASSLRANQPQHF.

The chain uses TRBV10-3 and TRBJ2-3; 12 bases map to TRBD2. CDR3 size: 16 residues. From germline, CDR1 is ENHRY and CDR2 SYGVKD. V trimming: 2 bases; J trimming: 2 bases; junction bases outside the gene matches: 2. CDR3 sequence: CAISELAGGTTDTQYF. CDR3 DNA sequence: TGTGCCATCAGTGAGCTAGCGGGAGGGACCACAGATACGCAGTATTTT.

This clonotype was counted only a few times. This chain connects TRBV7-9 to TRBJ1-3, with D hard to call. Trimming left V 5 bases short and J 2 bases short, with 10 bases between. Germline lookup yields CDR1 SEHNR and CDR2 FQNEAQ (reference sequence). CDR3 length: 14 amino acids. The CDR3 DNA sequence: TGTGCCAGCAGCCCCGAACGGGCTGGAAACACCATATATTTT. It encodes CASSPERAGNTIYF.

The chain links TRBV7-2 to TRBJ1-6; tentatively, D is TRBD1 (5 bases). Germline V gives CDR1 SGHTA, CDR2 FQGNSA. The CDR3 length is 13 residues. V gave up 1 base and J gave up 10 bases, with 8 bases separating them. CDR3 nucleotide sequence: TGTGCCAGCAGCTTAGATAAGGGGTCACCCCTCCACTTT. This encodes CASSLDKGSPLHF.

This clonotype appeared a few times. The CDR3 loop is CASSLPGQGAGKLFF. The CDR3, as DNA: TGCGCCAGCAGTTTACCGGGACAGGGGGCAGGAAAACTGTTTTTT. The genes are TRBV10-2 and TRBJ1-4, with 12 bases lining up with TRBD1. This CDR3 spans 15 amino acids. The ends lost 5 bases at V and 10 bases at J; junction bases unmatched: 8. Germline V gene data show CDR1 as WSHSY and CDR2 as SAAADI.